This is a list of T cell receptor beta chains from one sample in a study of T cell repertoires in ileal Crohn's disease. The assay was immunoSEQ multiplex PCR, and TCRdb's table has in-frame clones only and misses some. The sample lists 5,500 to 8,500 clones; roughly 84% were seen once. The sequenced material came from ileal tissue. These receptors were taken from an adult with Crohn's disease. CDR3s include the opening cysteine and the closing phenylalanine or tryptophan. The D gene is left open where the match is weak. Only part of the rows carry a size: once, few, many, or a class if the clone is expanded.

TRBJ2-1 TRBV30 17 TRBD2 NA CAWSFPLSGSKKNEQFF TGTGCCTGGAGTTTCCCCCTTAGCGGGAGTAAAAAGAATGAGCAGTTCTTC
TRBJ2-1 TRBV7-8 16 TRBD1 NA CASSYAHRDRALEQFF TGTGCCAGCAGCTACGCTCACCGGGACAGGGCGCTGGAGCAGTTCTTC
TRBJ2-1 TRBV12-5 13 TRBD2 NA CASHSGSRNEQFF TGTGCTAGTCATAGCGGGAGTCGGAATGAGCAGTTCTTC
TRBJ1-1 TRBV5-1 14 TRBD1 NA CASTLGQGTTEAFF TGCGCCAGCACCCTAGGACAGGGGACAACTGAAGCTTTCTTT
TRBJ1-1 TRBV18 14 NA NA CASSPRQENTEAFF TGTGCCAGCTCACCGAGACAAGAGAACACTGAAGCTTTCTTT
TRBJ2-7 TRBV7-7 14 TRBD2 NA CASSPASGSTKQYF TGTGCCAGCAGCCCGGCTAGCGGGAGTACGAAGCAGTACTTC
TRBJ2-3 TRBV5-1 15 NA NA CASSKGDIPPDTQYF TGCGCCAGCAGCAAAGGGGACATCCCTCCAGATACGCAGTATTTT
TRBJ2-7 TRBV9 13 NA few CASSVEAGYEQYF TGTGCCAGCAGCGTAGAGGCAGGCTACGAGCAGTACTTC
TRBJ2-3 TRBV13 14 NA once CASSFGSSGDTQYF TGTGCCAGCAGCTTTGGGTCTTCGGGAGATACGCAGTATTTT
TRBJ2-2 TRBV25-1 13 NA NA CATDAANTGELFF TGTGCCACAGACGCGGCGAACACCGGGGAGCTGTTTTTT
TRBJ2-1 TRBV5-1 15 NA few CASSLTMVTYNEQFF TGCGCCAGCAGCTTGACTATGGTGACCTACAATGAGCAGTTCTTC
TRBJ1-2 TRBV19 14 NA NA CASTPGGQGDGYTF TGTGCCAGTACCCCAGGAGGGCAGGGTGATGGCTACACCTTC
TRBJ2-1 TRBV28 16 TRBD2 NA CASSSIAGRSYNEQFF TGTGCCAGCAGTTCCATAGCGGGACGGTCCTACAATGAGCAGTTCTTC